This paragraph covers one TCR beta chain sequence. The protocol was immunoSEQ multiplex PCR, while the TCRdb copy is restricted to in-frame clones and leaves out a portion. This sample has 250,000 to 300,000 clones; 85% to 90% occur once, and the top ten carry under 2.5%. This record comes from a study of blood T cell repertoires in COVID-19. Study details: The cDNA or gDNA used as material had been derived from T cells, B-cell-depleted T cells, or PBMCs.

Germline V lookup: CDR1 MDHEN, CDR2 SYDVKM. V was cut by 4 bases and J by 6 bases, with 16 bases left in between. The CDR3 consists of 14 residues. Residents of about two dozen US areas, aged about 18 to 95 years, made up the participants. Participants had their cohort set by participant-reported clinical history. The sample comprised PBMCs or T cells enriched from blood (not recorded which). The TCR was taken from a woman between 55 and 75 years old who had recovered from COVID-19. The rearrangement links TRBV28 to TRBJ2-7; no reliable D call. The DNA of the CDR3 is TGTGCCAGCAGTTCCCCGACAAGATCCGGCGAGCAGTACTTC. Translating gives CASSSPTRSGEQYF.